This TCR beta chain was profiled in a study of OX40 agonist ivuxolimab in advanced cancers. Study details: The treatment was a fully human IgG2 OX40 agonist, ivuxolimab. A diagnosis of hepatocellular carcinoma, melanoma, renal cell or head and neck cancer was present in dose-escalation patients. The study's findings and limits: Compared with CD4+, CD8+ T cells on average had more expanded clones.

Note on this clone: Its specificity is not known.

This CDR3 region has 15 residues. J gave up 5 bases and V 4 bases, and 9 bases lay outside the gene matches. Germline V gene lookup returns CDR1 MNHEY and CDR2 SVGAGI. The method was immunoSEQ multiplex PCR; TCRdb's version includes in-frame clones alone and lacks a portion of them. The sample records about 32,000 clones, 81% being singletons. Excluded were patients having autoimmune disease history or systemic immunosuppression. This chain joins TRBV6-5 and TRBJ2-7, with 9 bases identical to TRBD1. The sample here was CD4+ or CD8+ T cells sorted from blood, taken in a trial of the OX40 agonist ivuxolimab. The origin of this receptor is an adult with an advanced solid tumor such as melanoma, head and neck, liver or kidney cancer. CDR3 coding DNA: TGTGCCAGCAGTTTCCGCCACAGGGGGCTAAACGAGCAGTACTTC. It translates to CASSFRHRGLNEQYF.